This TCR beta chain was identified during a study of blood T cell repertoires in COVID-19. Measured with immunoSEQ multiplex PCR; TCRdb has only the in-frame clones, and not every one. Of 200,000 or so clones in the sample, roughly 90% were seen once. This CDR3 is 15 amino acids long. Germline CDR1 SGHAT, CDR2 FQNNGV. V was pared by 3 bases and J by 4 bases, with 9 bases of the junction left unmatched. Sequenced sample: peripheral blood. The origin of this receptor is a woman aged 55 to 70 with acute or convalescent COVID-19. V is TRBV11-2 and J is TRBJ2-7, with 7 bases fitting TRBD1. CDR3 nucleotide sequence: TGTGCCAGCAGCTTCCAGAGGGGGCTAGTATACGAGCAGTACTTC. Translation gives CASSFQRGLVYEQYF. Combining the CDR3 with reference TRBV11-2 and TRBJ2-7 gives the whole variable domain EAGVAQSPRYKIIEKRQSVAFWCNPISGHATLYWYQQILGQGPKLLIQFQNNGVVDDSQLPKDRFSAERLKGVDSTLKIQPAKLEDSAVYLCASSFQRGLVYEQYFGPGTRLTVT.